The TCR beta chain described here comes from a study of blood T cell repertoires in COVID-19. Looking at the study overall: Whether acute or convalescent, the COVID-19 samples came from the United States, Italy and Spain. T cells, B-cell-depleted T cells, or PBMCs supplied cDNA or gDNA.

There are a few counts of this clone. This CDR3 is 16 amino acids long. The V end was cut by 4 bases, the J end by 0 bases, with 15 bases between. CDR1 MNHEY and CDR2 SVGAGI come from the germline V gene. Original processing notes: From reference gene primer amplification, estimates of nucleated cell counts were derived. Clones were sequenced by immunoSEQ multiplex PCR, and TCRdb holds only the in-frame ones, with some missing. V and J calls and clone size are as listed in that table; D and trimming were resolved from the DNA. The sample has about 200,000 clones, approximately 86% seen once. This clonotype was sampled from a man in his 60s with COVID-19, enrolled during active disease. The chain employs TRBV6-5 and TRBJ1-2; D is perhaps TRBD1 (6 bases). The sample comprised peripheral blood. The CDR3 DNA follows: TGTGCCAGCAGTTTCCAGAGACAGGACTCTAACTATGGCTACACCTTC. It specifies CASSFQRQDSNYGYTF.